These 24 T cell receptor beta chains share one sample of origin, sequenced in a study of cytomegalovirus exposure and HLA in healthy donors. The data were produced by immunoSEQ multiplex PCR, yet TCRdb's version contains in-frame clones alone and is incomplete. The table has a few hundred thousand clones, 75% to 95% seen once. What was sequenced was PBMCs. The source of these receptors is a woman under 30 in good health and CMV-seronegative.

The chain uses TRBV18 and TRBJ1-2; D not certain. Germline loops: CDR1 KGHSH, CDR2 LQKENI. The CDR3 spans 13 residues. V was clipped by 2 bases and J by 8 bases, with 12 bases between them. This CDR3 reads CASSPEGFYGYTF. CDR3 nucleotide sequence: TGTGCCAGCTCACCAGAGGGATTTTACGGCTACACCTTC.

The V gene is TRBV28, the J gene TRBJ2-1; D gene ambiguous. The CDR3 is 15 residues long. V was clipped by 2 bases and J by 0 bases, with 8 bases between them. The germline V gene has CDR1 MDHEN and CDR2 SYDVKM. CDR3 amino acids: CASSLRVSSYNEQFF. CDR3 coding DNA: TGTGCCAGCAGTTTACGGGTCAGCTCCTACAATGAGCAGTTCTTC.

The gene calls are TRBV19 and TRBJ1-4, with D tentatively TRBD1 (5 bases). Germline values: CDR1 LNHDA, CDR2 SQIVND (reference sequence). The CDR3 length is 17 residues. V shed 4 bases and J shed 10 bases, with 25 bases lying between them. CDR3 in DNA: TGTGCCAGTAGTACCACAGGAGCCGATACCCTACTTGGAAAACTGTTTTTT. Protein: CASSTTGADTLLGKLFF.

The CDR3 DNA sequence: TGTGCCAGCAGCTTGTCAGGGGAGATCGAGCAGTACTTC. This codes for CASSLSGEIEQYF. The chain carries TRBV7-9 and TRBJ2-7, with TRBD1 as a possible D gene (6 bases). V was pared by 3 bases and J by 6 bases, with 12 bases between. CDR3 length: 13 amino acids. From germline, CDR1 is SEHNR and CDR2 FQNEAQ (reference sequence).

As for this clone: Other DNA sequences in this sample translate to the same CDR3. This chain uses TRBV28 with TRBJ2-7; TRBD2 matches at 11 bases. V was pared by 6 bases and J by 7 bases, with 8 bases of the junction left unmatched. CDR3 size: 14 residues. Germline CDR1 is MDHEN and CDR2 is SYDVKM. The CDR3: CASRLSGRAGEQYF. The CDR3 nucleotides are TGTGCCAGCAGGCTTAGCGGGAGGGCTGGTGAGCAGTACTTC.

The chain employs TRBV4-1 and TRBJ2-7; 10 nucleotides match TRBD1. Germline V gives CDR1 MGHRA, CDR2 YSYEKL. V lost 0 bases to trimming and J lost 2 bases; unmatched junction nucleotides: 4. The CDR3 spans 16 residues. The CDR3 is CASSQDFGQGAYEQYF. The DNA for the CDR3 is TGCGCCAGCAGCCAAGATTTCGGACAGGGGGCCTACGAGCAGTACTTC.

This clone was picked up one time. The chain links TRBV5-1 to TRBJ2-4, with D perhaps matching TRBD1 (5 bases). V was trimmed by 0 bases and J by 7 bases, leaving 11 bases between them. There are 14 residues in the CDR3. Germline-derived CDR1 and CDR2 are SGHRS and YFSETQ. Here the CDR3 reads CASSLVAGRNIQYF. Written as DNA, the CDR3 is TGCGCCAGCAGCTTGGTGGCAGGGCGGAACATTCAGTACTTC. Full variable domain (outside the CDR3, taken from reference TRBV5-1 and TRBJ2-4): KAGVTQTPRYLIKTRGQQVTLSCSPISGHRSVSWYQQTPGQGLQFLFEYFSETQRNKGNFPGRFSGRQFSNSRSEMNVSTLELGDSALYLCASSLVAGRNIQYFGAGTRLSVL.

V gene TRBV29-1 combines with J gene TRBJ2-7; 7 bases agree with TRBD1. Germline CDR1 reads SQVTM; CDR2 reads ANQGSEA. The junction had 7 bases not matched to a gene; V was cut back by 5 bases and J by 3 bases. This CDR3 comprises 13 residues. This CDR3 is CSVPGTANYEQYF. DNA for the CDR3: TGCAGCGTTCCCGGGACAGCGAACTACGAGCAGTACTTC.

The gene calls are TRBV5-4 and TRBJ2-7, with D tentatively TRBD1 (5 bases). The germline V gene encodes CDR1 SGHNT and CDR2 YYREEE (reference sequence). The CDR3 sequence is 15 residues long. Trimming took 6 bases from V and 2 from J, leaving 18 bases between them. This CDR3 reads CASMERGRRAYEQYF. The CDR3 coding sequence is TGTGCCAGCATGGAAAGGGGTCGTAGGGCCTACGAGCAGTACTTC.

This clone showed up just once. The genes are TRBV4-1 and TRBJ2-7, with a tentative D call TRBD1 (6 bases). Trimming took 0 bases from V and 0 from J, leaving 9 bases between them. Germline lookup yields CDR1 MGHRA and CDR2 YSYEKL. CDR3 length: 15 residues. The CDR3 region has the DNA TGCGCCAGCAGCCAAGAGAACAGGGTCTCCTACGAGCAGTACTTC. Its translation is CASSQENRVSYEQYF.

This sequence joins TRBV21-1 and TRBJ2-3; the DNA was not compared with TRBD2, the D call given in the table. TRBV21-1 has pseudogene status. This CDR3 has 16 residues. Here the CDR3 reads CASSASLAGGLDTQYF. CDR3 bases: TGTGCCAGCAGCGCTTCACTAGCGGGAGGGTTAGATACGCAGTATTTT.

Only a few counts were recorded for this clone. The CDR3 nucleotides are TGTGCCAGTAGTATAGGAGGGAACACTGAAGCTTTCTTT. It translates to CASSIGGNTEAFF. The rearrangement uses TRBV19 and TRBJ1-1; D is uncertain. From germline, CDR1 is LNHDA and CDR2 SQIVND (reference sequence). Trimming shortened V by 1 base and J by 1 base, and 4 bases separated the two germline ends. This CDR3 contains 13 residues.

The J gene is TRBJ2-7, the V gene TRBV5-6; TRBD1 agrees at 7 bases. V lost 4 bases and J lost 6; bases outside the gene matches: 10. Per the germline V gene, CDR1 is SGHDT and CDR2 is YYEEEE. CDR3 length equals 14 residues. The CDR3 bases are TGTGCCAGCAGCAGAGGACAGGCCGGCATCGAGCAGTACTTC. It is translated as CASSRGQAGIEQYF.

J is TRBJ2-7 and V is TRBV19, with D possibly being TRBD1 (6 bases). Germline V CDR1 and CDR2: LNHDA, SQIVND (reference sequence). The germline V and J ends were trimmed by 6 bases and 4 bases, with 13 bases remaining between them. This CDR3 region has 13 residues. CDR3: CASRESGAYEQYF. As DNA, the CDR3 is TGTGCCAGTAGGGAGTCAGGGGCATACGAGCAGTACTTC.

The chain carries TRBV29-1 and TRBJ2-3; tentatively, D is TRBD1 (5 bases). The CDR3 consists of 12 residues. The germline CDR1 and CDR2 sequences are SQVTM and ANQGSEA. Trimming took 3 bases from V and 6 from J, leaving 10 bases between them. The DNA of the CDR3 is TGCAGCGTTGAGGTACAGGCGGATACGCAGTATTTT. Protein: CSVEVQADTQYF.

This clone was seen just once. V gene TRBV4-2 combines with J gene TRBJ2-1; 10 bases match TRBD2. Germline V lookup: CDR1 LGHNA, CDR2 YNFKEQ. CDR3 length: 17 amino acids. V trimming: 1 base; J trimming: 7 bases; junction bases outside the gene matches: 10. CDR3 region: CASSQGGAGGPDNEQFF. CDR3 bases: TGTGCCAGCAGCCAAGGGGGAGCGGGAGGGCCGGATAATGAGCAGTTCTTC.

V is TRBV11-2 and J is TRBJ1-2; the match to TRBD1 covers 7 bases. V dropped 7 bases and J dropped 6; count of bases not matched to a gene: 11. CDR3 length: 14 amino acids. Germline V gene data show CDR1 as SGHAT and CDR2 as FQNNGV. CDR3 in amino acids: CASTFRTGTDGYTF. CDR3 in DNA: TGTGCCAGCACCTTCCGAACCGGGACAGATGGCTACACCTTC.

This clone was counted a single time. The gene calls are TRBV2 and TRBJ1-1; the D is unclear. Germline values: CDR1 SNHLY, CDR2 FYNNEI. The CDR3 spans 15 residues. Trimming cost V 4 bases and J 3 bases, with 15 bases left between them. CDR3 DNA: TGTGCCAGCAGTGGGGGAGCAGCAGCTCACACTGAAGCTTTCTTT. As protein: CASSGGAAAHTEAFF.

This rearrangement joins TRBV10-3 to TRBJ1-2, with TRBD1 identical over 11 bases. The J segment lost 7 bases and the V segment lost 6 bases, leaving 4 bases of the junction unmatched. This CDR3 is 13 amino acids long. Germline-derived CDR1 and CDR2 are ENHRY and SYGVKD. CDR3 coding DNA: TGTGCCATCAGCTGGACAGGGGGCATTGGCTACACCTTC. The encoded protein is CAISWTGGIGYTF.

The genes are TRBV5-1 and TRBJ2-5, with TRBD2 identical over 9 bases. CDR3 length: 15 amino acids. Germline CDR1 is SGHRS and CDR2 is YFSETQ. V lost 0 bases and J lost 4; bases outside the gene matches: 4. The CDR3: CASSLGVAGVETQYF. The CDR3 DNA follows: TGCGCCAGCAGCTTGGGGGTAGCGGGAGTAGAGACCCAGTACTTC. The full variable domain, in which reference TRBV5-1 and TRBJ2-5 provide the parts outside the CDR3, is KAGVTQTPRYLIKTRGQQVTLSCSPISGHRSVSWYQQTPGQGLQFLFEYFSETQRNKGNFPGRFSGRQFSNSRSEMNVSTLELGDSALYLCASSLGVAGVETQYFGPGTRLLVL.

V gene TRBV14 combines with J gene TRBJ1-6; D unclear. The V and J ends lost 7 bases and 0 bases respectively, with 7 bases between them. This CDR3 comprises 14 residues. From germline, CDR1 is SGHDN and CDR2 FVKESK. The CDR3 is CASTTSSYNSPLHF. CDR3 in DNA: TGTGCCAGCACAACCAGCTCCTATAATTCACCCCTCCACTTT.

This clone was detected only once. The CDR3 region is CASRTGTGGTEAFF. For the CDR3, the DNA is TGTGCCAGCCGAACCGGGACAGGGGGCACTGAAGCTTTCTTT. The V call is TRBV28, the J call TRBJ1-1; TRBD1 matches 11 bases. Per the germline V gene, CDR1 is MDHEN and CDR2 is SYDVKM. The CDR3 runs to 14 residues. J lost 4 bases, V lost 8 bases, and 6 bases had no gene match.

The chain is built from TRBV11-1 and TRBJ2-2, with TRBD2 matching over 7 bases. With V trimmed by 1 base and J by 4 bases, 6 bases remained unmatched. Germline CDR1 and CDR2: SGHAT and FQDESV (reference sequence). The CDR3 extends over 16 amino acids. The CDR3 bases are TGTGCCAGCAGCTTAGGTGCGGGAGCCTCCACCGGGGAGCTGTTTTTT. It translates to CASSLGAGASTGELFF.

This clone was seen more than once but under ten times. The chain combines TRBV4-2 with TRBJ1-2, with D unclear. CDR1 is LGHNA and CDR2 is YNFKEQ in the germline V gene. Trimming left V 1 base short and J 0 bases short, with 12 bases between. The CDR3 is 16 amino acids. The CDR3 coding sequence is TGTGCCAGCAGCCAAGTTCTCAGCGGTTCTAACTATGGCTACACCTTC. This gives the protein CASSQVLSGSNYGYTF.